This T cell receptor (beta chain) was recovered during a study of Graves' ophthalmopathy and Graves' hyperthyroidism. Study-level results: Between ophthalmopathy and stable hyperthyroidism, a 13-signature model drew a separation with 87.88% sensitivity and 75% to 82% specificity. Ophthalmopathy progression predictions by the model showed about 79% specificity and approximately 69% sensitivity. Most expanded clonotypes in thyroid above 0.001 frequency also showed up in blood.

Worth noting for this clonotype: Antigen unknown.

V lost 5 bases to trimming and J lost 4 bases, with 11 bases between them. The CDR3 totals 13 residues. The germline V gene encodes CDR1 SGHTA and CDR2 FQGNSA. Researchers took RNA transcripts and amplified TCR beta CDR3 regions from them. An opening RT-PCR round employed HTBI primers and preceded a second-round multiplex PCR. TCRdb fed the multiplex PCR reads into MiXCR, producing one record per CDR3 protein. The sample records approximately 480,000 distinct CDR3 sequences, 13% to 15% being singletons. Sequenced sample: blood. The sequence derives from a woman under 40 with Graves' ophthalmopathy. The chain employs TRBV7-2 and TRBJ1-1; D gene unclear. DNA of the CDR3: TGTGCCAGCAGCATTCGGTTGAGCACTGAAGCTTTCTTT. Residues: CASSIRLSTEAFF.